The T cell receptor (beta chain) under discussion was sequenced for a study of Graves' ophthalmopathy and Graves' hyperthyroidism. TCR beta CDR3 regions were amplified from RNA transcripts. After a first-round RT-PCR with HTBI primers, a second-round multiplex PCR was run. TCRdb recomputed calls from the multiplex PCR reads with MiXCR, one row per CDR3 protein. The profile shows approximately 380,000 distinct CDR3 sequences, roughly 21% of them singletons. Included hyperthyroidism patients were aged 18 to 65 and newly diagnosed (under 2 months' duration). Clinical symptoms, serum thyroxine, TRAb, thyroid ultrasound and orbital computed tomography formed the basis of diagnosis. Trimming took off 1 base at V and 7 bases at J, with 11 bases between the two ends. The CDR3 sequence is 13 residues long.

V usage is TRBV12-3 or TRBV12-4 and J usage is TRBJ2-7; D ambiguous. The source of this sequence is a woman under 30 with stable Graves' hyperthyroidism. Sequencing used peripheral blood. The CDR3 bases are TGTGCCAGCAGTTTAGGTAGTTCAGGAGAGCAGTACTTC. As protein: CASSLGSSGEQYF.